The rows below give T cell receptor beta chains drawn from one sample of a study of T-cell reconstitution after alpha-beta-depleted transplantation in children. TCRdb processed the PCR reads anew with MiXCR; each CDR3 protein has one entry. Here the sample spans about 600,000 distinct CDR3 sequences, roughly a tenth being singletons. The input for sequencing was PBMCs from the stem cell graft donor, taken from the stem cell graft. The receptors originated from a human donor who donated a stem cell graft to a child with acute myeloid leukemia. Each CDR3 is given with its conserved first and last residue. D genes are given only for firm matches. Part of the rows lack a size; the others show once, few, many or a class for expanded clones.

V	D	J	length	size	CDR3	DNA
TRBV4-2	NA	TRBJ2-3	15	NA	CASSQGRSSTDTQYF	TGTGCCAGCAGCCAAGGACGTTCCAGCACAGATACGCAGTATTTT
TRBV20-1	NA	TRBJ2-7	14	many	CSARMVGYSYEQYF	TGCAGTGCTAGGATGGTAGGGTACTCCTACGAGCAGTACTTC
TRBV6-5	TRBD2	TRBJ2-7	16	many	CASSYPTGGQGGEQYF	TGTGCCAGCAGTTACCCCACGGGAGGCCAGGGTGGAGAGCAGTACTTC
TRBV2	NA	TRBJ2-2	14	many	CASSASRVAGELFF	TGTGCCAGCAGTGCTTCCAGGGTAGCCGGGGAGCTGTTTTTT
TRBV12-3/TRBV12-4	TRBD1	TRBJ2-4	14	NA	CASRMTGPKNIQYF	TGTGCCAGCCGTATGACAGGGCCAAAAAACATTCAGTACTTC
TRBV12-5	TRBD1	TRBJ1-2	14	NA	CASGPRGPNYGYTF	TGTGCTAGTGGTCCCAGGGGGCCCAACTATGGCTACACCTTC
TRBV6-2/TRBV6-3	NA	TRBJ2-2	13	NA	CASSAYNTGELFF	TGTGCCAGCAGTGCGTATAACACCGGGGAGCTGTTTTTT
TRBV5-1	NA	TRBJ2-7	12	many	CASSHPADEQYF	TGCGCCAGCAGCCACCCCGCCGACGAGCAGTACTTC
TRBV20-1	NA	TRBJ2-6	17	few	CSARGVGTRSGANVLTF	TGCAGTGCTAGAGGGGTGGGCACTCGCTCTGGGGCCAACGTCCTGACTTTC
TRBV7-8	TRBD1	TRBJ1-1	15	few	CASSGRTGKHTEAFF	TGTGCCAGCAGCGGCAGGACAGGCAAACACACTGAAGCTTTCTTT
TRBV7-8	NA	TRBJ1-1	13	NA	CASSRIRNTEAFF	TGTGCCAGCAGCCGCATAAGGAACACTGAAGCTTTCTTT
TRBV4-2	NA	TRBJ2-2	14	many	CASSQKRATGELFF	TGTGCCAGCAGCCAGAAGAGAGCTACCGGGGAGCTGTTTTTT
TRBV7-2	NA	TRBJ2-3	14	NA	CASSQTGSIDTQYF	TGTGCCAGCAGCCAGACCGGGAGTATAGATACGCAGTATTTT
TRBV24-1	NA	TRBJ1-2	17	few	CATSDPETGGWCDGYTF	TGTGCCACCAGTGATCCAGAGACCGGGGGGTGGTGCGATGGCTACACCTTC
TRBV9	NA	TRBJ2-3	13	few	CASSVSGRDTQYF	TGTGCCAGCAGCGTATCGGGCCGGGATACGCAGTATTTT
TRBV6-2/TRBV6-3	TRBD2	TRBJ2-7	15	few	CASSYQTSGRAFLDF	TGTGCCAGCAGTTACCAGACTAGCGGGAGGGCCTTCTTGGACTTC
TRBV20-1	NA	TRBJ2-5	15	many	CSARDPQVVQETQYF	TGCAGTGCTAGAGATCCGCAGGTCGTACAAGAGACCCAGTACTTC
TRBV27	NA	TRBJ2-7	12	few	CASGVRVGEQYF	TGTGCCAGCGGGGTCAGGGTCGGGGAGCAGTACTTC
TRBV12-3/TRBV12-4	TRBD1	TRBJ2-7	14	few	CASRDGTASYEQYF	TGTGCCAGCAGGGACGGGACAGCCTCCTACGAGCAGTACTTC
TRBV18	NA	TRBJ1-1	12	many	CASSQMNTEAFF	TGTGCCAGCTCTCAGATGAACACTGAAGCTTTCTTT
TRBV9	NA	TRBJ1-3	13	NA	CASSVTSGNTIYF	TGTGCCAGCAGTGTTACTTCTGGAAACACCATATATTTT
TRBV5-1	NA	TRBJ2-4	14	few	CASSLGGKENIQYF	TGCGCCAGCAGCTTGGGGGGGAAGGAAAACATTCAGTACTTC
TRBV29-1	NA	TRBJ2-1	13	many	CSVEDLVVNEQFF	TGCAGCGTTGAAGATCTTGTGGTGAATGAGCAGTTCTTC
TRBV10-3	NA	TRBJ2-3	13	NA	CAISESSGDTQYF	TGTGCCATCAGTGAGTCCTCCGGGGATACGCAGTATTTT
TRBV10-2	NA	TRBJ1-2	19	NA	CASSESKFLPSQLSYGYTF	TGCGCCAGCAGTGAGTCGAAATTTCTCCCCAGCCAGCTATCCTATGGCTACACCTTC
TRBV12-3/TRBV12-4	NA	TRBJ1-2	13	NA	CASRLQTNYGYTF	TGTGCCAGCAGACTGCAAACTAACTATGGCTACACCTTC
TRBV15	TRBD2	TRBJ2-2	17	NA	CATSREGRAGDTGELFF	TGTGCCACCAGCAGAGAAGGTCGAGCGGGAGACACCGGGGAGCTGTTTTTT
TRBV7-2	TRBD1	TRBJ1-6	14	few	CASSPTGWNSPLHF	TGTGCCAGCAGCCCGACAGGGTGGAATTCACCCCTCCACTTT
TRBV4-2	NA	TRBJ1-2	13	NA	CASGPRDLYGYTF	TGTGCCAGCGGCCCCCGGGACCTCTACGGCTACACCTTC
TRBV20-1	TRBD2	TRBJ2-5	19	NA	CSARRLAGGGLTSKETQYF	TGCAGTGCTAGAAGGCTAGCGGGAGGAGGGCTTACATCCAAAGAGACCCAGTACTTC
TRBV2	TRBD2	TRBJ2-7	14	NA	CASSPSGRLYEQYF	TGTGCCAGCAGCCCCAGCGGGAGGCTCTACGAGCAGTACTTC
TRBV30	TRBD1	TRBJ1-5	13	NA	CAWSNRGNQPQHF	TGTGCCTGGAGCAACAGGGGAAATCAGCCCCAGCATTTT
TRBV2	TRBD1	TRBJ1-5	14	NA	CASRGTVPNQPQHF	TGTGCCAGCAGGGGGACAGTACCAAATCAGCCCCAGCATTTT
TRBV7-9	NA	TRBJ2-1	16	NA	CASSLWAQGGSNEQFF	TGTGCCAGCAGCTTATGGGCCCAAGGAGGTAGCAATGAGCAGTTCTTC
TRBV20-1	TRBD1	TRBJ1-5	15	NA	CSASTGTGGNQPQHF	TGCAGTGCTAGCACCGGGACAGGGGGCAATCAGCCCCAGCATTTT
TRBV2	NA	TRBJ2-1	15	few	CASSPDSLGGNEQFF	TGTGCCAGCAGTCCGGACAGCCTGGGCGGAAATGAGCAGTTCTTC
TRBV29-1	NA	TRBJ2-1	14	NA	CSVPPGLPYNEQFF	TGCAGCGTCCCCCCGGGACTCCCATACAATGAGCAGTTCTTC
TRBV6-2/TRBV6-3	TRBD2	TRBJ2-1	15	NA	CASRKGLAGVGEQFF	TGTGCCAGCAGAAAGGGACTAGCGGGAGTGGGTGAGCAGTTCTTC
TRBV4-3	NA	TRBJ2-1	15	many	CASSQDEAAYNEQFF	TGCGCCAGCAGCCAAGATGAAGCCGCCTACAATGAGCAGTTCTTC
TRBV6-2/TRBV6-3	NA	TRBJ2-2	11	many	CASLNTGELFF	TGTGCCAGCCTGAACACCGGGGAGCTGTTTTTT
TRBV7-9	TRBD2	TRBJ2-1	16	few	CASSPARLAGINEQFF	TGTGCCAGCAGCCCGGCACGACTAGCGGGGATCAATGAGCAGTTCTTC
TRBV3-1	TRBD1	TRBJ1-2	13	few	CASSSPGQGDYTF	TGTGCCAGCAGTTCTCCGGGACAGGGGGACTACACCTTC
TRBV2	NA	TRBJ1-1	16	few	CASSGPGQTPVTEAFF	TGTGCCAGCAGTGGACCGGGACAAACCCCGGTCACTGAAGCTTTCTTT
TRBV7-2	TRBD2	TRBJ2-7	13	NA	CASSPSPGGKQYF	TGTGCCAGCAGCCCGAGCCCGGGGGGGAAGCAGTACTTC
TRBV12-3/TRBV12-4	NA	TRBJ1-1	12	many	CASSFWGTEAFF	TGTGCCAGCAGTTTTTGGGGCACTGAAGCTTTCTTT
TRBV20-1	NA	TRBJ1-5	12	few	CSAGSGNQPQHF	TGCAGTGCCGGGTCGGGTAATCAGCCCCAGCATTTT
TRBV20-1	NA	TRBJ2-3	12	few	CSARGTSDTQYF	TGCAGTGCTAGGGGGACTTCAGATACGCAGTATTTT
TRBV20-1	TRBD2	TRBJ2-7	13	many	CSARELAGYEQYF	TGCAGTGCTAGAGAACTAGCGGGCTACGAGCAGTACTTC
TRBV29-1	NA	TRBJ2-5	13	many	CSAVEGLKETQYF	TGCAGCGCCGTGGAGGGTTTGAAAGAGACCCAGTACTTC
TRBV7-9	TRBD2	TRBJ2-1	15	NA	CASILSGSSFNEQFF	TGTGCCAGCATCCTTAGCGGGAGTTCTTTCAATGAGCAGTTCTTC
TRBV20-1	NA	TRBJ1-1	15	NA	CSARLGGSLATEAFF	TGCAGTGCCCGACTGGGGGGTTCCCTGGCTACTGAAGCTTTCTTT
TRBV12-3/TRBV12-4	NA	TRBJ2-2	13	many	CASSLKQTGELFF	TGTGCCAGCAGTTTGAAACAAACCGGGGAGCTGTTTTTT
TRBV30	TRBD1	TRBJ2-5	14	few	CAWSGRDSKETQYF	TGTGCCTGGAGTGGCCGGGACAGCAAAGAGACCCAGTACTTC
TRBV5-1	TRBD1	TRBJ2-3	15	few	CASSPTGASTDTQYF	TGCGCCAGCAGCCCGACAGGGGCTAGCACAGATACGCAGTATTTT